The 19 T cell receptor beta chains below were found in one sample sequenced in a study of blood T cell repertoires in COVID-19. Profiled with immunoSEQ multiplex PCR; TCRdb holds only in-frame clones, not every one. This sample has roughly 52,000 clones; 88% occur once, and the top ten carry roughly 8.4%. The specimen was peripheral blood. The receptors originated from a man aged 55 to 70 with active COVID-19.

The V gene is TRBV2, the J gene TRBJ2-1; 8 bases map to TRBD2. From germline, CDR1 is SNHLY and CDR2 FYNNEI. Trimming at V came to 4 bases and at J to 9 bases, leaving 17 bases not matched to a gene. The CDR3 is made up of 17 amino acids. Written as DNA, the CDR3 is TGTGCCAGCAGTGGGGTTCTTAGCGGGACCGTGGAGGGTGAGCAGTTCTTC. This codes for CASSGVLSGTVEGEQFF.

As for this clone: Other DNA sequences in the sample encode the same CDR3. The CDR3 reads CAWGRDRPYGYTF. The CDR3 DNA is TGTGCCTGGGGCCGGGACAGGCCCTATGGCTACACCTTC. V gene TRBV30 combines with J gene TRBJ1-2; 8 positions agree with TRBD1. V lost 5 bases, J lost 4 bases, and 6 bases stayed unmatched. This CDR3 comprises 13 residues. Germline values: CDR1 GTSNPN, CDR2 SVGIG (reference sequence).

V usage is TRBV29-1 and J usage is TRBJ1-1; D is ambiguous. CDR3 length: 12 residues. Trimming removed 8 bases from V and 3 bases from J, with 13 bases in between. The germline V gene encodes CDR1 SQVTM and CDR2 ANQGSEA. The CDR3 protein is CSHSADYTEAFF. The CDR3 bases are TGCAGCCATTCCGCGGATTACACTGAAGCTTTCTTT.

The genes are TRBV29-1 and TRBJ1-1; 9 bases agree with TRBD1. Germline trimming cut 4 bases from V and 1 base from J; bases unmatched to any gene: 7. CDR1 is SQVTM and CDR2 is ANQGSEA in the germline V gene. The CDR3 is made up of 15 amino acids. CDR3 coding DNA: TGCAGCGTTGTAACAGGGGGCTTCGGGAACACTGAAGCTTTCTTT. Translated: CSVVTGGFGNTEAFF.

The chain carries TRBV5-1 and TRBJ1-6, with 7 bases lining up with TRBD1. CDR1 is SGHRS, CDR2 YFSETQ, per germline. The CDR3 spans 15 residues. V shed 0 bases and J 10 bases; nucleotides not matched to a gene: 7. CDR3 bases: TGCGCCAGCAGCTTGGCCGAGGGACAGTGGTCACCCCTCCACTTT. Amino acids: CASSLAEGQWSPLHF.

V usage is TRBV6-5 and J usage is TRBJ1-2, with TRBD1 as a possible D gene (5 bases). CDR3 length equals 12 residues. CDR1 and CDR2 from the germline V gene are MNHEY and SVGAGI. V was shortened by 6 bases and J by 2 bases, with 7 bases between the two germline ends. This chain's CDR3 is CASRGQNYGYTF. In DNA form, the CDR3 reads TGTGCCAGCAGGGGGCAGAACTATGGCTACACCTTC.

This clone was observed a single time. This chain links TRBV28 with TRBJ2-7; tentatively, D is TRBD2 (5 bases). V was trimmed by 7 bases and J by 0 bases, leaving 10 bases between them. CDR3 size: 13 residues. Germline V gene lookup returns CDR1 MDHEN and CDR2 SYDVKM. The CDR3 DNA reads as TGTGCCAGCATCTTTGCGGGCTCCTACGAGCAGTACTTC. Its protein is CASIFAGSYEQYF.

The chain employs TRBV27 and TRBJ2-3, with TRBD1 matching 7 bases. The germline V gene has CDR1 MNHEY and CDR2 SMNVEV (reference sequence). The V gene end was trimmed by 3 bases and the J gene end by 4 bases; junction bases not matched to a gene: 4. The CDR3 covers 14 residues. The CDR3 is CASSFTGASDTQYF. The CDR3 coding sequence is TGTGCCAGCAGTTTTACAGGGGCTTCAGATACGCAGTATTTT.

The chain uses TRBV15 and TRBJ2-2, with TRBD2 identical over 7 bases. Germline CDR1 is LNHNV and CDR2 is YYDKDF (reference sequence). Trimming removed 4 bases from V and 2 bases from J; junction bases left unmatched: 10. The CDR3 length is 17 residues. CDR3 nucleotide sequence: TGTGCCACCAGCAATCCCATGGCTAGCGGAAACACCGGGGAGCTGTTTTTT. Its translation is CATSNPMASGNTGELFF.

The rearrangement uses TRBV6-1 and TRBJ1-2, with no clear D. V lost 2 bases and J lost 4, with 8 bases in between. Germline values: CDR1 MNHNS, CDR2 SASEGT. This CDR3 has 13 residues. CDR3 in amino acids: CASSELTVYGYTF. CDR3 DNA sequence: TGTGCCAGCAGTGAACTCACAGTCTATGGCTACACCTTC.

The V and J genes are TRBV11-2 and TRBJ2-2; 9 nucleotides agree with TRBD2. The CDR3 length is 18 residues. Germline lookup yields CDR1 SGHAT and CDR2 FQNNGV. The ends lost 3 bases at V and 7 bases at J; junction bases unmatched: 15. Here the CDR3 reads CASSFGASGKARGGELFF. CDR3 bases: TGTGCCAGCAGCTTTGGGGCTAGCGGGAAAGCTCGGGGCGGGGAGCTGTTTTTT.

This rearrangement joins TRBV6-2 or TRBV6-3 to TRBJ2-1; 13 positions agree with TRBD2. The CDR3 covers 19 residues. Germline CDR1 and CDR2: MNHEY and SVGEGT. Trimming took 6 bases from V and 2 from J; bases not matched to a gene: 13. In nucleotides, the CDR3 is TGTGCCAGCAGCCCCGGGACATGGACTAGCGGGAGTGCCTACAATGAGCAGTTCTTC. It is translated as CASSPGTWTSGSAYNEQFF.

The chain couples TRBV6-5 to TRBJ1-5; 7 bases match TRBD1. Germline CDR1 MNHEY, CDR2 SVGAGI. The V gene end was trimmed by 0 bases and the J gene end by 4 bases; junction bases not matched to a gene: 3. The CDR3 totals 15 residues. CDR3 amino acids: CASSYSGTANQPQHF. The CDR3 nucleotides read TGTGCCAGCAGTTACTCGGGGACAGCGAATCAGCCCCAGCATTTT.

V is TRBV18 and J is TRBJ2-5; 7 nucleotides line up with TRBD1. Germline V gene data show CDR1 as KGHSH and CDR2 as LQKENI. The V segment lost 4 bases and the J segment 0 bases; nucleotides outside the gene matches: 8. The CDR3 spans 16 residues. In DNA form, the CDR3 reads TGTGCCAGCTCACACCGGGACAGACAATACCAAGAGACCCAGTACTTC. The encoded protein is CASSHRDRQYQETQYF. The complete variable domain, with remaining parts taken from reference TRBV18 and TRBJ2-5, reads NAGVMQNPRHLVRRRGQEARLRCSPMKGHSHVYWYRQLPEEGLKFMVYLQKENIIDESGMPKERFSAEFPKEGPSILRIQQVVRGDSAAYFCASSHRDRQYQETQYFGPGTRLLVL.

The chain joins TRBV13 to TRBJ2-7; the D gene is possibly TRBD1 (6 bases). V lost 2 bases, J lost 1 base, and 15 bases lay in between. The CDR3 contains 16 residues. The germline V gene encodes CDR1 PRHDT and CDR2 FYEKMQ (reference sequence). CDR3 sequence (DNA): TGTGCCAGCAGCTTATGGCCTGAGGGGGATTCCTACGAGCAGTACTTC. Amino acids: CASSLWPEGDSYEQYF.

V gene TRBV5-1 combines with J gene TRBJ2-5; 7 nucleotides match TRBD2. V lost 0 bases and J lost 5; bases outside the gene matches: 1. Per the germline V gene, CDR1 is SGHRS and CDR2 is YFSETQ. CDR3 length equals 13 residues. The CDR3: CASSLDGRETQYF. The CDR3, as DNA: TGCGCCAGCAGCTTGGACGGGAGGGAGACCCAGTACTTC.

V is TRBV24-1 and J is TRBJ1-5; D unclear. CDR1 and CDR2 from the germline V gene are KGHDR and SFDVKD. This CDR3 has 14 residues. The V gene lost 3 bases and the J gene lost 9 bases, with 14 bases spanning the gap. The CDR3 protein is CATSDSRQVGPQHF. The CDR3 region has the DNA TGTGCCACCAGTGATAGCCGTCAGGTGGGGCCCCAGCATTTT.

The chain has TRBV5-1 and TRBJ2-6; tentatively, D is TRBD2 (5 bases). V lost 2 bases, J lost 4 bases, and 10 bases lay in between. Germline CDR1 is SGHRS and CDR2 is YFSETQ. This CDR3 spans 15 amino acids. CDR3 coding DNA: TGCGCCAGCAGCTTAATGGGAGAAGGGGCCAACGTCCTGACTTTC. This sequence encodes CASSLMGEGANVLTF.

The rearrangement joins TRBV9 to TRBJ2-3; no firm D call. CDR3 length equals 14 residues. Germline V gene data show CDR1 as SGDLS and CDR2 as YYNGEE. The V end was cut by 2 bases, the J end by 4 bases, with 11 bases between. In DNA, the CDR3 is TGTGCCAGCAGCGTCGCTAGTTTCGCAGATACGCAGTATTTT. Its translation: CASSVASFADTQYF.